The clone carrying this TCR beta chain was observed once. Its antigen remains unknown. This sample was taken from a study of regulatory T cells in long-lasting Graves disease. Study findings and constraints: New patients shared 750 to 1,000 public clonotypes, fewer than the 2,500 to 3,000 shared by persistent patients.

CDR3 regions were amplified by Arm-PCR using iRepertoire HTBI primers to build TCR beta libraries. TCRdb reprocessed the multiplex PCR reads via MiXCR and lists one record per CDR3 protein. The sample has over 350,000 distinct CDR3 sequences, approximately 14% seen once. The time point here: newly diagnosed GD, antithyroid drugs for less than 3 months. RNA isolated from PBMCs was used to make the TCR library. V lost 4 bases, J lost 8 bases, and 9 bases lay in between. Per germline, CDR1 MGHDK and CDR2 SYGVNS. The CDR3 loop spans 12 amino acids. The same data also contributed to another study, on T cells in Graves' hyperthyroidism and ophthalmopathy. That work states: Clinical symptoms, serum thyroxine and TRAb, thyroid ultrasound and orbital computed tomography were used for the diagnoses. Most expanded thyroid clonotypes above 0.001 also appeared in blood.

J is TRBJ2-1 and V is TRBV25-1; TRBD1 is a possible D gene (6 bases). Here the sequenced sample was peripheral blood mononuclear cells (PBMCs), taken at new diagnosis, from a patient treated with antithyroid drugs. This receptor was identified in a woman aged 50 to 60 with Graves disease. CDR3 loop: CASSVQGYEQFF. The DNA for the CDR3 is TGTGCCAGCAGTGTACAGGGTTATGAGCAGTTCTTC. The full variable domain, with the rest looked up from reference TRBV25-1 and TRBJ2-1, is EADIYQTPRYLVIGTGKKITLECSQTMGHDKMYWYQQDPGMELHLIHYSYGVNSTEKGDLSSESTVSRIRTEHFPLTLESARPSHTSQYLCASSVQGYEQFFGPGTRLTVL.